What follows describes a single T cell receptor beta chain. This clonotype has only a few counts. Its antigen target is currently unknown. Nothing much larger sits one base from this clone, and base qualities are not available. The method behind the library was RT-PCR. Sequencing took place on an Illumina HiSeq 2500. TCRdb took the public reads, trimmed them with fastp at Q25, ran MiXCR for clone calling and kept in-frame beta chains. Entries that share a CDR3 protein sequence are merged under the most common genes and DNA. The sample data list almost 600,000 distinct CDR3 sequences, and about 14% of these were observed just once. The ten largest clonotypes hold approximately 12% of the sample. The record originates from a study of response to subunit inactivated influenza vaccine listed by TCRdb under 2018. With respect to the entire study: Deep quantitative profiling of the T cell receptor repertoire was used in the study to follow responses to a trivalent subunit inactivated influenza vaccine. Overall study results and their limits: It was suggested by the authors that each seasonal influenza vaccination may recruit only a limited number of new T cells.

CDR1 and CDR2 are drawn from the germline V gene (reference sequence): DFQATT, SNEGSKA. Including the terminal cysteine and phenylalanine, the CDR3 comprises 15 residues. Only the CDR3 part of the read is kept: 45 bases, read in frame from the first base. V is clipped by 0 bases and J by 7 bases, and the sequence between their germline boundaries is 13 bases long. The V and J segments used are TRBV20-1 and TRBJ1-6, with no confident D gene call. The sequencing used PBMCs from blood, collected roughly 12 days after vaccination. The source is a man aged 50-59 years who received an inactivated influenza vaccine. Donor details come from another sample of the same person, matched by shared clones. In nucleotide form, the sequence is TGCAGTGCTAGAGATCAAGGTGGCAGCAATTCACCCCTCCACTTT. This yields the protein CSARDQGGSNSPLHF.